This TCR beta chain was sequenced in a study of memory CD4+ T cells and cytomegalovirus serostatus (dated by TCRdb to about 2019). With regard to the full study: The cohort comprised about 35 healthy Belgian adults, 9 CMV seropositive and 24 CMV seronegative. CD4+ memory TCRbeta repertoires of a Belgian cohort with known cytomegalovirus serostatus were sequenced in order to replicate a published TCR-based CMV serostatus classifier.

V was cut back by 3 bases and J by 4 bases, leaving a gap of 17 bases between them. From its cysteine to its phenylalanine, the CDR3 spans 16 amino acids. Only CDR3 DNA remains: 48 bases, in frame from the first base. From the germline V gene, CDR1 is SGHRS and CDR2 is YFSETQ. What the research found in general, with its limitations: The original-framework classifier achieved a median bootstrapped AUC of approximately 0.95 with a 95% CI of 0.76-1.00 on the Belgian cohort. For CMV serostatus prediction, a median bootstrapped AUC of 0.95 was reached with the original framework, and a median bootstrapped AUC of about 0.91 was reached with a US-trained random forest. The results were interpreted as suggesting that the CMV-associated TCR signature is largely present in the CD4+ memory repertoire. Among the 150 or so previously reported CMV-associated TCRbeta sequences, roughly 68 showed up in the CD4+ memory repertoires, with each one found in between one and five individuals. Only CD4+CD45RO+ memory cells were sequenced, unlike the original study, which covered naive and memory CD4+ and CD8+ populations.

The Quick-DNA Microprep Kit was used to extract genomic DNA from the sorted cells. Amplification of TCRbeta DNA was done with the immunoSEQ hsTCRbeta kit, following the protocol from the manufacturer. TCRbeta libraries were sequenced on an Illumina MiSeq instrument. In the authors' own workflow: Following removal of out-of-frame sequences, about 2,200,000 distinct TCRbeta sequences were retained, with an average of about 61,000 per individual. Each individual was scored using the number of 150 to 200 previously reported CMV-associated TCRbeta sequences that the individual carried and the total number of productive distinct TCRbeta sequences. A beta-binomial model was reimplemented in Python, and random forests from scikit-learn, run with default parameters, were trained on data from the US cohort. Classifier performance on the Belgian cohort was summarized as median AUC with percentile confidence intervals over 10,000 bootstrap iterations. TCRdb re-hosts the immuneACCESS table, in-frame sequences only. Its copies lack some clones; in the studies checked, an unresolved V gene accounts for under half of them, and the cause for the rest is not known. That table furnishes V, J and clone size, whereas the DNA furnished D and trimming. A total of more than 45,000 clones appear in this sample, roughly 78% of them only once. The ten largest clones take up roughly 0.76% of the sample.

Remarks on this clone: No cognate antigen has been identified for it. Base qualities are not provided; no much larger clone lies one nucleotide away.

A FACSAria II was used to sort memory CD4+ T cells, defined as single viable CD3+CD4+CD8-CD45RO+ cells. CMV serostatus was assessed using a Roche Elecsys assay, by which serum IgG against CMV pp150, pp28, p38 and p52 was detected. Once the samples were thawed, total CD4+ T cells were enriched through positive selection using CD4 magnetic microbeads. The samples came from a separate study whose specific focus was interrogating the CD4+ T cell memory repertoire. Peripheral blood mononuclear cells were isolated and cryopreserved according to standard operating procedures, and serum was kept at -80 degrees C. The staining relied on CD3-PerCP (BW264/56), CD4-APC (RPA-T4), CD45RO-PE (UCHT1) and CD8-Pacific Orange (3B5) antibodies, and Sytox blue was used to exclude non-viable cells.

The material sequenced was memory CD4+ T cells from blood. The receptor comes from an adult in good health and CMV-seronegative. Here the chain combines TRBV5-1 and TRBJ2-1, and perhaps TRBD2 as D gene, on 6 matching bases. The CDR3 region: CASSSSPGLRYNEQFF. The DNA sequence is given as TGCGCCAGCAGCTCGTCCCCGGGACTCCGATACAATGAGCAGTTCTTC.